This is a list of T cell receptor beta chains from one sample in a study of response to subunit inactivated influenza vaccine. TCRdb analysed the RT-PCR reads with MiXCR anew, one entry per CDR3 protein. The sample has some 190,000 distinct CDR3 sequences; 13% to 15% are singletons. This sample comprised CD8+ T cells sorted from PBMCs, obtained 5 to 6 days after vaccination. The receptors derive from a man aged 50 or older who received an inactivated influenza vaccine. Both conserved end residues are part of each CDR3. The D gene is left open where the match is weak. Only some rows state a clone size, as once, few, many or a class for expanded clones.

j_call v_call d_call clone_size cdr3_aa cdr3_nt
TRBJ2-1 TRBV12-3/TRBV12-4 - medium-sized CASSLDSTYNEQFF TGTGCCAGCAGTTTAGACAGTACCTACAATGAGCAGTTCTTC
TRBJ2-1 TRBV7-2 TRBD1 many CASSPGTGYRNEQFF TGTGCCAGCAGCCCTGGGACAGGGTATAGGAATGAGCAGTTCTTC
TRBJ2-7 TRBV7-9 - - CASSFTGDYEQYF TGTGCCAGCAGCTTCACCGGAGACTACGAGCAGTACTTC
TRBJ2-2 TRBV12-3/TRBV12-4 - many CASSSTGELFF TGTGCCAGCAGCTCTACCGGGGAGCTGTTTTTT
TRBJ2-1 TRBV6-2/TRBV6-3 - - CASTLGHPSYNEQFF TGTGCCAGCACCTTAGGGCACCCATCCTACAATGAGCAGTTCTTC
TRBJ1-5 TRBV2 - - CASRLQGGGVNQPQHF TGTGCCAGCAGGTTACAGGGTGGAGGGGTCAATCAGCCCCAGCATTTT
TRBJ2-7 TRBV28 - few CASSLARLSYEQYF TGTGCCAGCAGTTTAGCGCGGCTCTCCTACGAGCAGTACTTC
TRBJ2-7 TRBV2 TRBD1 once CASSAGTGSEQYF TGTGCCAGCAGCGCCGGGACAGGGAGCGAGCAGTACTTC
TRBJ2-7 TRBV6-2/TRBV6-3 - few CASSVVLYEQYF TGTGCCAGCAGTGTAGTTCTATACGAGCAGTACTTC
TRBJ2-7 TRBV19 - few CASSIVGGSYEQYF TGTGCCAGTAGTATAGTCGGGGGATCCTACGAGCAGTACTTC
TRBJ2-1 TRBV2 TRBD2 many CASIGGLAEYSSYNEQFF TGTGCCAGCATAGGTGGGCTAGCGGAATACAGCTCCTACAATGAGCAGTTCTTC
TRBJ2-7 TRBV7-8 - few CASSVQMSYEQYF TGTGCCAGCTCGGTCCAGATGTCCTACGAGCAGTACTTC
TRBJ2-2 TRBV7-8 - - CASSSIPAGELFF TGTGCCAGCAGCTCCATTCCGGCCGGGGAGCTGTTTTTT
TRBJ2-1 TRBV29-1 - few CSVEGSLTSGDNEQFF TGCAGCGTTGAAGGCTCTCTCACTTCCGGAGACAATGAGCAGTTCTTC
TRBJ2-7 TRBV27 - few CASSRGRQGGDSYEQYF TGTGCCAGCAGTCGTGGGCGACAGGGAGGGGACTCCTACGAGCAGTACTTC
TRBJ2-2 TRBV6-5 - - CASGHHTGELFF TGTGCCAGCGGCCATCACACCGGGGAGCTGTTTTTT
TRBJ2-7 TRBV6-5 TRBD1 many CASSYMGQVYEQYF TGTGCCAGCAGTTACATGGGACAGGTCTACGAGCAGTACTTC
TRBJ2-7 TRBV30 - few CAWSVHEGPAYEQYF TGTGCCTGGAGTGTACATGAAGGCCCCGCCTACGAGCAGTACTTC
TRBJ2-2 TRBV6-5 TRBD2 few CASSYYLAGGPTGELFF TGTGCCAGCAGTTACTACTTAGCGGGAGGGCCCACCGGGGAGCTGTTTTTT
TRBJ1-2 TRBV6-2/TRBV6-3 - few CASSSSLQGHYGYTF TGTGCCAGCAGTTCCTCACTACAGGGACACTATGGCTACACCTTC
TRBJ1-5 TRBV20-1 - - CSAGGADTPGNQPQHF TGCAGTGCTGGGGGAGCGGATACCCCCGGCAATCAGCCCCAGCATTTT
TRBJ2-5 TRBV7-2 TRBD1 - CASSLGTGAPQETQYF TGTGCCAGCAGCTTAGGGACAGGGGCCCCCCAAGAGACCCAGTACTTC
TRBJ2-3 TRBV9 - - CASSARQFSSTDTQYF TGTGCCAGCAGCGCCCGACAGTTTTCTAGCACAGATACGCAGTATTTT
TRBJ2-5 TRBV15 - few CATTDFSISPTQYF TGTGCCACCACGGACTTCTCGATTTCCCCGACCCAGTACTTC
TRBJ1-3 TRBV12-3/TRBV12-4 - many CASSLYEGSSGNTIYF TGTGCCAGCAGTTTGTACGAGGGTTCCTCTGGAAACACCATATATTTT
TRBJ1-1 TRBV6-5 TRBD1 few CASSYGNRGPMNTEAFF TGTGCCAGCAGTTACGGCAACAGGGGGCCTATGAACACTGAAGCTTTCTTT
TRBJ2-7 TRBV6-1 TRBD2 few CASSIILTSGDYEQYF TGTGCCAGCAGCATTATACTAACTAGCGGGGACTACGAGCAGTACTTC
TRBJ2-1 TRBV19 - few CASSIGIYNEQFF TGTGCCAGTAGTATAGGCATCTACAATGAGCAGTTCTTC
TRBJ2-2 TRBV28 - few CASSLRQVITGELFF TGTGCCAGCAGTTTAAGACAGGTGATCACCGGGGAGCTGTTTTTT
TRBJ1-5 TRBV6-2/TRBV6-3 - - CASSYRNPLQPQHF TGTGCCAGCAGTTACAGGAATCCTCTCCAGCCCCAGCATTTT
TRBJ2-7 TRBV27 - - CASSLSGVPHEQYF TGTGCCAGCAGTTTATCAGGCGTCCCCCACGAGCAGTACTTC
TRBJ1-1 TRBV4-3 - - CASSQDSGVLTEAFF TGCGCCAGCAGCCAAGACTCAGGAGTCCTCACTGAAGCTTTCTTT
TRBJ1-4 TRBV7-9 TRBD1 few CASSLFTGGANEKLFF TGTGCCAGCAGCTTATTCACAGGGGGAGCTAATGAAAAACTGTTTTTT
TRBJ2-3 TRBV7-2 TRBD2 few CASSLSLAGGPTDTQYF TGTGCCAGCAGCTTATCGCTAGCGGGAGGGCCCACAGATACGCAGTATTTT
TRBJ2-1 TRBV7-9 - few CASSLRWSQGANEQFF TGTGCCAGCAGCTTAAGATGGTCGCAGGGAGCCAATGAGCAGTTCTTC
TRBJ2-1 TRBV19 TRBD2 few CASSIDLTSGNNEQFF TGTGCCAGTAGTATAGATCTGACTAGCGGTAACAATGAGCAGTTCTTC
TRBJ2-7 TRBV7-6 - few CASSLGIFYEQYF TGTGCCAGCAGCTTAGGGATTTTCTACGAGCAGTACTTC
TRBJ2-3 TRBV3-1 TRBD2 - CASSQGGSSTDTQYF TGTGCCAGCAGCCAAGGCGGGAGTAGCACAGATACGCAGTATTTT
TRBJ2-2 TRBV29-1 TRBD1 few CSVELSGQETGELFF TGCAGCGTTGAATTATCGGGACAGGAAACCGGGGAGCTGTTTTTT
TRBJ2-1 TRBV27 - few CASSPTGTLNEQFF TGTGCCAGCAGTCCAACCGGGACTTTAAATGAGCAGTTCTTC
TRBJ2-1 TRBV12-5 - - CASGLGSYNEQFF TGTGCTAGTGGTTTGGGTTCCTACAATGAGCAGTTCTTC
TRBJ1-4 TRBV7-9 - - CASSGPENGEKLFF TGTGCCAGCAGCGGGCCCGAGAACGGCGAAAAACTGTTTTTT
TRBJ2-1 TRBV28 - few CASSLSAAKSSYNEQFF TGTGCCAGCAGTTTATCGGCAGCGAAGAGCTCCTACAATGAGCAGTTCTTC
TRBJ2-1 TRBV6-2/TRBV6-3 - few CASSYGRRSEQFF TGTGCCAGCAGTTACGGTAGGCGGAGTGAGCAGTTCTTC